The source of this T cell receptor (beta chain) is a study of T cell clonality in common variable immunodeficiency. The germline V and J ends were trimmed by 2 bases and 3 bases, with 8 bases remaining between them. The V gene's germline CDR1 is DFQATT and CDR2 SNEGSKA (reference sequence). The CDR3 is 12 amino acids. Clones were read by immunoSEQ multiplex PCR, and TCRdb kept only the in-frame ones, dropping some. Recorded here are approximately 44,000 clones, none singletons. Study findings and constraints: Links between repertoire features and CVID complications were heterogeneity-limited. TCRbeta clonality was increased in CVID versus healthy controls.

Ten or more counts support this clone. Its antigen remains unknown. The read is 3 residues too short to cover the CDR3 end, so that end is filled in from the germline J gene. The rearrangement uses TRBV20-1 and TRBJ2-7; unclear D gene. The sequence was obtained from a person aged 18 to 69 in good health. Material: peripheral blood mononuclear cells. CDR3 residues: CSARQEIYEQYF. The sequenced CDR3 bases are TGCAGTGCTAGACAGGAAATCTACGAG.